The clone carrying this T cell receptor (beta chain) has more than one count but fewer than ten. The sample belongs to a study of blood T cells in healthy people across ages. Every donor contributed roughly 10 milliliters of peripheral blood by blood draw. With a J-beta primer mix and a sample-barcoded 5' primer, a second PCR ran about 7 to 12 cycles. TCRdb reprocessed the 5' RACE reads with MiXCR, giving one entry per CDR3 protein. Altogether about 1 million distinct CDR3 sequences are present, more than 40% being singletons, with the ten largest covering about 20%. Sample: blood. The clonotype was recovered from a woman aged 55-70 years in good health.

The CDR3 nucleotides are TGCGCCAGCAGCGAGCCAGGTAGCAATGAGCAGTTCTTC. Its translation: CASSEPGSNEQFF. The chain joins TRBV5-1 to TRBJ2-1; D unresolved. The CDR3 sequence is 13 residues long. Trimming pared 4 bases from V and 6 bases from J, leaving 11 bases between. Germline-derived CDR1 and CDR2 are SGHRS and YFSETQ.